This TCR beta chain is drawn from a study of CD8+CD57+ T cells in acquired aplastic anemia. Patients included in sequencing had previously demonstrated CD8+CD57+ cell expansion by flow cytometry. Template material for TCR beta VDJ and CDR3 profiling consisted of genomic DNA. One entry per CDR3 protein, called by TCRdb with MiXCR from the reads. The table records 200,000 to 300,000 distinct CDR3 sequences, about 80% of them present only once. Germline V gene sequence: CDR1 SGDLS, CDR2 YYNGEE. V dropped 2 bases and J dropped 1 base, with 22 bases sitting between them. The CDR3 is made up of 18 amino acids.

This TCR derives from a human donor with aplastic anemia. The genes are TRBV9 and TRBJ2-7; D gene uncertain. The sequencing sample was made of sorted CD4+, CD8+, or CD8+CD57+ T cells (not recorded which) from PBMCs. The CDR3 nucleotides are TGTGCCAGCAGCGTTCGGTCAGATAGGCAGGCCCTTTCCTACGAGCAGTACGTC. The encoded protein is CASSVRSDRQALSYEQYV.